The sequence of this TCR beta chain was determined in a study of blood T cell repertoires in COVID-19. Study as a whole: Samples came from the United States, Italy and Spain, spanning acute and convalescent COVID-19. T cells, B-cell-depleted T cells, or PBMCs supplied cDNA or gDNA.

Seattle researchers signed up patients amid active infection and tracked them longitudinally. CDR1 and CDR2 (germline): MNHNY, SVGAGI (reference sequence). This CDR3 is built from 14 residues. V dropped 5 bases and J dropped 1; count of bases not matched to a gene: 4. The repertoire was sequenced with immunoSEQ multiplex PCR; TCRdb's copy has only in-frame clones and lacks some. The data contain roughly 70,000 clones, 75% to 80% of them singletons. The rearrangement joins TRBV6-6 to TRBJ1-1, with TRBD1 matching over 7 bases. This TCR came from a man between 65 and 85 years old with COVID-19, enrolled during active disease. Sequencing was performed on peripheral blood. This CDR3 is CASSDRVPNTEAFF. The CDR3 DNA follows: TGTGCCAGCAGTGACAGGGTCCCGAACACTGAAGCTTTCTTT.